Listed here are 25 T cell receptor beta chains from one sample, sequenced in a study of T-cell reconstitution after alpha-beta-depleted transplantation in children. Preparing the TCRbeta library involved the use of unique molecular identifiers. TCRdb redid the calling of the PCR reads with MiXCR, one entry per CDR3 protein. This sample has more than 550,000 distinct CDR3 sequences, with roughly 10% found just once. The sample consisted of PBMCs from the stem cell graft donor, taken from the stem cell graft. The receptors were sampled from a human donor who donated a stem cell graft to a child with acute myeloid leukemia.

This clonotype was counted only a few times. This sequence joins TRBV5-5 and TRBJ2-3; a possible D gene is TRBD2 (5 bases). The CDR3 consists of 15 residues. V lost 2 bases and J lost 6, with 16 bases in between. Germline V gene sequence: CDR1 SGHKS, CDR2 YYEKEE (reference sequence). Here the CDR3 DNA reads TGTGCCAGCAGCTTACCGGGCCAACTAGGGGATACGCAGTATTTT. It yields the protein CASSLPGQLGDTQYF.

V gene TRBV24-1 combines with J gene TRBJ2-2, with D unclear. The V gene lost 2 bases and the J gene lost 3 bases, with 0 bases spanning the gap. Per the germline V gene, CDR1 is KGHDR and CDR2 is SFDVKD. CDR3 length: 12 residues. The CDR3 here is CATSDYTGELFF. The CDR3 nucleotides read TGTGCCACCAGTGATTACACCGGGGAGCTGTTTTTT.

This clonotype was seen ten or more times. This chain links TRBV25-1 with TRBJ2-3; no definite D call. Germline loops: CDR1 MGHDK, CDR2 SYGVNS. Trimming removed 1 base at V and 2 bases at J, with 16 bases between. The CDR3 loop spans 17 amino acids. The chain's CDR3 is CASSESASRWHTDTQYF. Written as DNA, the CDR3 is TGTGCCAGCAGTGAATCTGCCTCCCGATGGCACACAGATACGCAGTATTTT.

This clonotype occurred a few times. This chain connects TRBV4-2 to TRBJ2-3; 10 bases agree with TRBD2. V gave up 3 bases and J gave up 6 bases; unmatched junction bases: 9. The germline gives CDR1 LGHNA, CDR2 YNFKEQ. CDR3 length: 16 amino acids. The CDR3 nucleotides are TGTGCCAGCAGCCAGAGAGCGGGAGGGGTGGGCGATACGCAGTATTTT. Translated: CASSQRAGGVGDTQYF.

The chain couples TRBV6-2 or TRBV6-3 to TRBJ2-5, with D possibly matching TRBD1 (5 bases). V lost 2 bases and J lost 1, with 11 bases in between. Germline V gene sequence: CDR1 MNHEY, CDR2 SVGEGT. The CDR3 loop spans 15 amino acids. The CDR3 sequence is CASSYLGRIQETQYF. CDR3 sequence (DNA): TGTGCCAGCAGTTACCTGGGGCGGATCCAAGAGACCCAGTACTTC.

The chain joins TRBV4-3 to TRBJ2-1; TRBD2 matches at 8 bases. The trim removed 6 bases at V and 8 bases at J, leaving 15 bases unmatched. CDR3 length: 16 residues. The germline gives CDR1 LGHNA, CDR2 YSLEER. CDR3 DNA: TGCGCCAGCAGACGCCTCTTAGCGGGATATAAGTATGAGCAGTTCTTC. It is translated as CASRRLLAGYKYEQFF.

The V gene is TRBV20-1, the J gene TRBJ2-7; 7 bases are shared with TRBD1. The length of the CDR3 is 12 residues. The V gene's germline CDR1 is DFQATT and CDR2 SNEGSKA (reference sequence). V lost 5 bases and J lost 5; bases outside the gene matches: 6. DNA of the CDR3: TGCAGTGCTGGCGGAACAGGGGACGAGCAGTACTTC. Translation gives CSAGGTGDEQYF.

The gene calls are TRBV12-5 and TRBJ2-1; D not certain. Germline V gene data show CDR1 as LGHNT and CDR2 as FRNRAP. The CDR3 consists of 11 residues. Trimming removed 3 bases from V and 8 bases from J, with 5 bases in between. This chain's CDR3 is CASGFDYEQFF. CDR3 sequence (DNA): TGTGCTAGTGGTTTTGACTATGAGCAGTTCTTC.

This clonotype was detected many times. The V call is TRBV29-1, the J call TRBJ2-1; 11 positions agree with TRBD1. CDR3 length: 13 amino acids. Trimming took 4 bases from V and 9 from J; bases not matched to a gene: 5. CDR1 is SQVTM, CDR2 ANQGSEA, per germline. The CDR3 protein is CSVGKDRGREQFF. The CDR3 region has the DNA TGCAGCGTTGGAAAGGACAGGGGGCGTGAGCAGTTCTTC.

V and J are TRBV7-3 and TRBJ2-6; 10 bases map to TRBD1. J gave up 3 bases and V 2 bases, and 4 bases lay outside the gene matches. The CDR3 loop spans 17 amino acids. Germline V lookup: CDR1 SGHTA, CDR2 FQGTGA. CDR3 bases: TGTGCCAGCAGCTTACGGACAGGGGGAGGTGGGGCCAACGTCCTGACTTTC. Protein sequence: CASSLRTGGGGANVLTF.

This clonotype turned up a few times. The V gene is TRBV29-1, the J gene TRBJ2-2; 9 positions agree with TRBD1. Germline lookup yields CDR1 SQVTM and CDR2 ANQGSEA. V lost 6 bases and J lost 9; bases outside the gene matches: 8. The CDR3 is 13 residues long. This CDR3 is CSVGGQGVRELFF. The CDR3 DNA follows: TGCAGCGTGGGGGGACAGGGTGTTAGGGAGCTGTTTTTT.

This rearrangement joins TRBV6-1 to TRBJ2-5; the match to TRBD2 covers 7 bases. J was trimmed by 5 bases and V by 6 bases; bases with no gene match: 12. CDR3 length: 15 amino acids. The germline V gene encodes CDR1 MNHNS and CDR2 SASEGT. This chain's CDR3 is CASRKTSIRAETQYF. The CDR3 DNA reads as TGTGCCAGCAGGAAGACTAGCATTCGAGCGGAGACCCAGTACTTC.

The genes are TRBV6-2 or TRBV6-3 and TRBJ1-6; D gene unclear. This CDR3 has 15 amino acids. The V gene's germline CDR1 is MNHEY and CDR2 SVGEGT. V was cut by 2 bases and J by 3 bases, with 8 bases left in between. CDR3 sequence reads: CASSYNGFYNSPLHF. Written as DNA, the CDR3 is TGTGCCAGCAGTTACAACGGCTTCTATAATTCACCCCTCCACTTT.

This clonotype came up many times. This chain links TRBV10-3 with TRBJ1-2, with 7 bases that match TRBD1. Germline V lookup: CDR1 ENHRY, CDR2 SYGVKD. The ends lost 8 bases at V and 10 bases at J; junction bases unmatched: 4. This CDR3 has 10 amino acids. CDR3 loop: CAIGDRLYTF. CDR3 DNA: TGTGCCATCGGGGACAGACTCTACACCTTC.

In its sample, this clonotype was seen many times. This chain links TRBV10-3 with TRBJ2-2; D might be TRBD2 (5 bases). With 3 bases removed from V and 4 bases from J, the gap between germline ends came to 12 bases. There are 15 residues in the CDR3. Germline V gene data show CDR1 as ENHRY and CDR2 as SYGVKD. The CDR3 is CAISESGSGTGELFF. CDR3 DNA: TGTGCCATCAGTGAATCGGGGTCAGGCACCGGGGAGCTGTTTTTT.

This clonotype was counted ten times or more. The V call is TRBV10-3, the J call TRBJ2-6; the D is unclear. The V gene lost 4 bases and the J gene lost 0 bases, with 4 bases spanning the gap. CDR1 is ENHRY and CDR2 is SYGVKD in the germline V gene. This CDR3 spans 14 amino acids. CDR3 in amino acids: CAISGVSGANVLTF. In DNA form, the CDR3 reads TGTGCCATCAGTGGTGTCTCTGGGGCCAACGTCCTGACTTTC.

This clonotype appeared a few times. CDR3 in DNA: TGCAGTGCTAGCTTTCGGGCGCTAAGCACAGATACGCAGTATTTT. It yields the protein CSASFRALSTDTQYF. The chain employs TRBV20-1 and TRBJ2-3; no definite D call. Trimming left V 3 bases short and J 0 bases short, with 13 bases between. The germline V gene encodes CDR1 DFQATT and CDR2 SNEGSKA (reference sequence). The CDR3 has 15 amino acids.

This clonotype was counted only a few times. This chain uses TRBV20-1 with TRBJ2-2; the D call may be TRBD1 or TRBD2 (6 bases each). Germline lookup yields CDR1 DFQATT and CDR2 SNEGSKA (reference sequence). This CDR3 contains 15 residues. V was trimmed by 6 bases and J by 0 bases, leaving 14 bases between them. The CDR3 region is CSAPYGGPNTGELFF. The CDR3 DNA sequence: TGCAGTGCCCCGTACGGGGGCCCGAACACCGGGGAGCTGTTTTTT.

Ten or more counts support this clonotype. The chain is built from TRBV5-1 and TRBJ2-1, with TRBD2 identical over 13 bases. The CDR3 extends over 17 amino acids. CDR1 is SGHRS and CDR2 is YFSETQ in the germline V gene. V lost 3 bases, J lost 0 bases, and 3 bases stayed unmatched. The chain's CDR3 is CASSSGLAGLSYNEQFF. CDR3 bases: TGCGCCAGCAGCTCGGGACTAGCGGGGCTCTCCTACAATGAGCAGTTCTTC.

The table lists this clonotype with a few counts. This rearrangement joins TRBV29-1 to TRBJ2-7, with TRBD2 matching 7 bases. V was pared by 5 bases and J by 3 bases, with 7 bases of the junction left unmatched. The CDR3 totals 13 residues. Germline V CDR1 and CDR2: SQVTM, ANQGSEA. The CDR3 here is CSVSVQRDYEQYF. The CDR3 DNA reads TGCAGCGTTAGCGTCCAGCGGGACTACGAGCAGTACTTC.

The J gene is TRBJ2-4, the V gene TRBV20-1; D gene uncertain. The CDR3 totals 15 residues. Germline V gene lookup returns CDR1 DFQATT and CDR2 SNEGSKA (reference sequence). The V end was cut by 6 bases, the J end by 0 bases, with 15 bases between. The CDR3 sequence is CSAHGPLLAKNIQYF. The CDR3 DNA reads TGCAGTGCCCACGGGCCTTTATTAGCCAAAAACATTCAGTACTTC.

This clonotype has ten or more counts. This CDR3 reads CASSLVAGLGHYEQFF. As DNA, the CDR3 is TGTGCCAGCAGCTTAGTTGCAGGGCTCGGTCACTATGAGCAGTTCTTC. The V call is TRBV7-2, the J call TRBJ2-1, with a tentative D call TRBD1 (5 bases). The CDR3 length is 16 residues. Per germline, CDR1 SGHTA and CDR2 FQGNSA. Between the trimmed V and J ends, which lost 1 base and 8 bases, there was a span of 18 bases.

This clonotype came up a few times. The genes are TRBV14 and TRBJ1-6; a possible D gene is TRBD1 (6 bases). Germline V gene lookup returns CDR1 SGHDN and CDR2 FVKESK. The CDR3 runs to 15 residues. The V end lost 1 base, the J end lost 6 bases, and 10 bases lay between the germline ends. The CDR3 nucleotides read TGTGCCAGCAGCCAAGGCTGGACAGTTAATTCACCCCTCCACTTT. Its protein product is CASSQGWTVNSPLHF.

This clonotype was counted only a few times. This chain connects TRBV5-1 to TRBJ2-3, with 8 bases matching TRBD2. The CDR3 covers 16 residues. With 4 bases clipped from V and 1 base from J, the junction kept 8 bases outside the gene matches. CDR1 is SGHRS and CDR2 is YFSETQ in the germline V gene. The CDR3 DNA reads as TGCGCCAGCAGCAGCCCTCGAGCGGGAGGCACAGATACGCAGTATTTT. Its translation: CASSSPRAGGTDTQYF. The full variable domain, rest sourced from reference TRBV5-1 and TRBJ2-3, is KAGVTQTPRYLIKTRGQQVTLSCSPISGHRSVSWYQQTPGQGLQFLFEYFSETQRNKGNFPGRFSGRQFSNSRSEMNVSTLELGDSALYLCASSSPRAGGTDTQYFGPGTRLTVL.

This clonotype was recorded many times. The chain has TRBV6-2 or TRBV6-3 and TRBJ2-3; D possibly corresponds to TRBD1 (5 bases). CDR3 length equals 14 residues. Trimming left V 0 bases short and J 5 bases short, with 9 bases between. Looked up from germline, CDR1 is MNHEY and CDR2 is SVGEGT. CDR3 residues: CASSYSRDGDTQYF. The CDR3 nucleotides are TGTGCCAGCAGTTACTCCAGGGATGGAGATACGCAGTATTTT.